One and the same sample provided the 13 T cell receptor beta chains below, sequenced in a study of control samples from healthy donors and cancer patients. The data were produced by immunoSEQ multiplex PCR, yet TCRdb's version contains in-frame clones alone and is incomplete. In the table there are some 82,000 clones, approximately 87% of which are singletons. The sample taken for sequencing was blood. These receptors all come from a man aged 45-65 years in good health.

This sequence joins TRBV11-2 and TRBJ2-7; the D gene is possibly TRBD2 (5 bases). The CDR3 runs to 15 residues. Per the germline V gene, CDR1 is SGHAT and CDR2 is FQNNGV. V was trimmed by 1 base and J by 2 bases, leaving 12 bases between them. CDR3 sequence: CASSLVGLPTYEQYF. As DNA, the CDR3 is TGTGCCAGCAGCTTAGTCGGACTCCCAACCTACGAGCAGTACTTC.

This rearrangement joins TRBV4-2 to TRBJ1-5, with D perhaps matching TRBD1 (6 bases). V lost 1 base to trimming and J lost 7 bases, with 14 bases between them. Germline V gene lookup returns CDR1 LGHNA and CDR2 YNFKEQ. This CDR3 region has 15 residues. In DNA form, the CDR3 reads TGTGCCAGCAGCCAAGGCATGGGGGCGGGGCAGCCCCAGCATTTT. Translating it yields CASSQGMGAGQPQHF.

The chain uses TRBV24-1 and TRBJ2-1, with D tentatively TRBD1 (5 bases). The CDR3 extends over 13 amino acids. Trimming removed 6 bases from V and 1 base from J, with 6 bases in between. Germline V gene sequence: CDR1 KGHDR, CDR2 SFDVKD. CDR3 nucleotides: TGTGCCACCAGTAGGGGTTCCTACAATGAGCAGTTCTTC. Protein: CATSRGSYNEQFF.

This chain links TRBV5-1 with TRBJ2-1; possibly TRBD1 for D (6 bases). CDR3 length equals 15 residues. Germline V CDR1 and CDR2: SGHRS, YFSETQ. Trimming left V 2 bases short and J 3 bases short, with 12 bases between. CDR3 loop: CASSFSQGSYNEQFF. In DNA, the CDR3 is TGCGCCAGCAGCTTTAGTCAGGGGAGCTACAATGAGCAGTTCTTC.

This clone was detected only once. V is TRBV27 and J is TRBJ2-2; no clear D gene. This CDR3 comprises 13 residues. Germline V gives CDR1 MNHEY, CDR2 SMNVEV (reference sequence). The V end lost 2 bases, the J end lost 7 bases, and 8 bases lay between the germline ends. CDR3 sequence reads: CASSLIPLGELFF. The CDR3 DNA is TGTGCCAGCAGTTTAATACCCCTCGGGGAGCTGTTTTTT.

This sequence joins TRBV30 and TRBJ2-2; 9 positions match TRBD2. Germline values: CDR1 GTSNPN, CDR2 SVGIG (reference sequence). The CDR3 length is 14 residues. Trimming cost V 5 bases and J 7 bases; bases outside gene matches: 8. Here the CDR3 DNA reads TGTGCCTGGGGGATAGCGGGAGTCTACGGGGAGCTGTTTTTT. Protein: CAWGIAGVYGELFF. The full variable domain, in which reference TRBV30 and TRBJ2-2 provide the parts outside the CDR3, is SQTIHQWPATLVQPVGSPLSLECTVEGTSNPNLYWYRQAAGRGLQLLFYSVGIGQISSEVPQNLSASRPQDRQFILSSKKLLLSDSGFYLCAWGIAGVYGELFFGEGSRLTVL.

The chain employs TRBV30 and TRBJ2-7; TRBD2 matches at 12 bases. CDR1 is GTSNPN and CDR2 is SVGIG in the germline V gene (reference sequence). With V trimmed by 5 bases and J by 7 bases, 6 bases remained unmatched. The CDR3 sequence is 13 residues long. Here the CDR3 reads CAWGLAGTSEQYF. The CDR3 bases are TGTGCCTGGGGACTAGCGGGAACGAGTGAGCAGTACTTC.

This chain joins TRBV2 and TRBJ1-1, with unresolved D. This CDR3 region has 15 residues. The germline gives CDR1 SNHLY, CDR2 FYNNEI. V was cut by 9 bases and J by 1 base, with 18 bases left in between. The CDR3 nucleotides are TGTGCCAGATCTTCCGGACCGGAGAGGAACACTGAAGCTTTCTTT. Translated: CARSSGPERNTEAFF.

CDR3 sequence reads: CASSRTVNPDTQYF. CDR3 nucleotide sequence: TGTGCCAGCAGTCGGACAGTTAACCCAGATACGCAGTATTTT. This sequence joins TRBV6-5 and TRBJ2-3, with TRBD1 as a possible D gene (6 bases). The ends were cut back, 5 bases at V and 4 bases at J, with 13 bases in the middle. Germline V lookup: CDR1 MNHEY, CDR2 SVGAGI. The CDR3 has 14 amino acids.

V is TRBV3-1 (or the pseudogene TRBV3-2) and J is TRBJ2-1; possible D gene TRBD1, 6 bases. The germline gives CDR1 LGHDT, CDR2 YNNKEL (reference sequence). This CDR3 is 14 amino acids long. V shed 5 bases and J shed 5 bases, with 13 bases lying between them. The CDR3 loop is CASSARAGDNEQFF. CDR3 sequence (DNA): TGTGCCAGCAGCGCACGGGCAGGGGACAATGAGCAGTTCTTC.

The chain carries TRBV19 and TRBJ1-1, with unresolved D. The CDR3 contains 14 residues. Deletions cut 1 base from V and 5 bases from J, with 11 bases between. CDR1 is LNHDA, CDR2 SQIVND, per germline (reference sequence). DNA for the CDR3: TGTGCCAGTAGTATAGGAAGGATGAGGACTGAAGCTTTCTTT. Residues: CASSIGRMRTEAFF.

The chain links TRBV5-4 to TRBJ2-2; TRBD1 might be the D (5 bases). This CDR3 contains 15 residues. From germline, CDR1 is SGHNT and CDR2 YYREEE (reference sequence). The germline V and J ends were trimmed by 1 base and 2 bases, with 9 bases remaining between them. The CDR3 sequence: CASSLRQGNTGELFF. The CDR3 DNA reads TGTGCCAGCAGCTTGAGGCAGGGTAACACCGGGGAGCTGTTTTTT.

The chain carries TRBV24-1 and TRBJ1-2, with D uncertain. The CDR3 runs 13 residues. V lost 5 bases and J 2 bases, leaving 8 bases between the germline ends. The germline V gene encodes CDR1 KGHDR and CDR2 SFDVKD. This CDR3 is CATSASENYGYTF. The CDR3 DNA follows: TGTGCCACCAGTGCTTCGGAGAACTATGGCTACACCTTC.